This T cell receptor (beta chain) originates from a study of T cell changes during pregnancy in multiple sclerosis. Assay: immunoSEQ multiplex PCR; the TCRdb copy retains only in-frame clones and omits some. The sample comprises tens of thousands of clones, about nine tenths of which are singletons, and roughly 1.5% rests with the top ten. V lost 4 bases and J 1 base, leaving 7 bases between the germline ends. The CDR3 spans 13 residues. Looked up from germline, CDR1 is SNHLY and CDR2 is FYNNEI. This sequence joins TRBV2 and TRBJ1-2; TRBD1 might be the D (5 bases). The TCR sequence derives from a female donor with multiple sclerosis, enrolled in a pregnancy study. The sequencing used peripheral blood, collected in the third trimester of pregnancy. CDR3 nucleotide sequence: TGTGCCAGCAGTGCCAGGGTTAACTATGGCTACACCTTC. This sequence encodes CASSARVNYGYTF.